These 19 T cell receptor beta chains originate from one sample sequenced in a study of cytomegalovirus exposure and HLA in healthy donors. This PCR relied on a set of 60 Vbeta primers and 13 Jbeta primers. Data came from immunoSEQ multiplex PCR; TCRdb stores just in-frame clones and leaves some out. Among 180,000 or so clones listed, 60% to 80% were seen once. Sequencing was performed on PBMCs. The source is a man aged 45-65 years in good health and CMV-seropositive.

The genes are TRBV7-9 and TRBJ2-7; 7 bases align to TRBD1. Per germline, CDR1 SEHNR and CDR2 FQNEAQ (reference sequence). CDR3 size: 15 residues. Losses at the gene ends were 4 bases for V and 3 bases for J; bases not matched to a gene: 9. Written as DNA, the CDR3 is TGTGCCAGCAGCTCCCGAAAGGGACAGAACTACGAGCAGTACTTC. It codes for CASSSRKGQNYEQYF.

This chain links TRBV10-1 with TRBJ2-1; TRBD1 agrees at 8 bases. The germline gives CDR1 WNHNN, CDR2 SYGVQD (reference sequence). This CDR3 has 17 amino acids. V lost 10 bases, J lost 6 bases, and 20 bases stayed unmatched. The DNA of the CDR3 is TGCGCCATTACCGGACAGGGAACGTCGTTCCGTCTCAATGAGCAGTTCTTC. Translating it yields CAITGQGTSFRLNEQFF.

As DNA, the CDR3 is TGTGCCAGTACCGAGAAGGACAGGGTCGGGGATACGCAGTATTTT. Its translation: CASTEKDRVGDTQYF. The chain combines TRBV19 with TRBJ2-3; 8 nucleotides agree with TRBD1. This CDR3 is built from 15 residues. CDR1 is LNHDA and CDR2 is SQIVND in the germline V gene (reference sequence). V gave up 7 bases and J gave up 6 bases; unmatched junction bases: 12.

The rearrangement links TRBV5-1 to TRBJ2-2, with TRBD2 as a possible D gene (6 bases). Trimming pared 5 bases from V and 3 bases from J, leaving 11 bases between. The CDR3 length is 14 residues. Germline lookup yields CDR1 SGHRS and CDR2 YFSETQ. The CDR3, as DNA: TGCGCCAGCAGGGCACTAGCCCACACCGGGGAGCTGTTTTTT. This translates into CASRALAHTGELFF.

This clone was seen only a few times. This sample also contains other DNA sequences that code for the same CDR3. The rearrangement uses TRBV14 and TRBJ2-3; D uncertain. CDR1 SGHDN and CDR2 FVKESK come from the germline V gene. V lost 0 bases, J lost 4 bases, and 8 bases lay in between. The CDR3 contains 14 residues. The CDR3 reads CASSQDRSADTQYF. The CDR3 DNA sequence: TGTGCCAGCAGCCAAGATAGGAGCGCAGATACGCAGTATTTT.

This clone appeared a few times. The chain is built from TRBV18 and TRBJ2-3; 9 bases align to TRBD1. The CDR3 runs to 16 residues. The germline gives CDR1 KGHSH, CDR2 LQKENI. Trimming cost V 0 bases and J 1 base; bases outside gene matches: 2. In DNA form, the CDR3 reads TGTGCCAGCTCACCACCGAACAGGGGGCGCACAGATACGCAGTATTTT. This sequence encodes CASSPPNRGRTDTQYF. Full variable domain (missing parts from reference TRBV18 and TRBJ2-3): NAGVMQNPRHLVRRRGQEARLRCSPMKGHSHVYWYRQLPEEGLKFMVYLQKENIIDESGMPKERFSAEFPKEGPSILRIQQVVRGDSAAYFCASSPPNRGRTDTQYFGPGTRLTVL.

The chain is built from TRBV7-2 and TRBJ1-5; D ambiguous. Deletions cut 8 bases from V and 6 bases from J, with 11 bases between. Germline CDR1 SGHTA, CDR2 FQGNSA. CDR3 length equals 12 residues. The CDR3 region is CASGNGVQPQHF. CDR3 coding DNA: TGTGCCAGCGGTAACGGGGTTCAGCCCCAGCATTTT.

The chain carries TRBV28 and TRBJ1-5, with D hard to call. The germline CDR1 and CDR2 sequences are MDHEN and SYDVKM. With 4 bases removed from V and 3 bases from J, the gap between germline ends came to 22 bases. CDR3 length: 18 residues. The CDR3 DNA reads TGTGCCAGCAGTTCTCTCGGGTCTGCCGGGGAACTCAATCAGCCCCAGCATTTT. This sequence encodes CASSSLGSAGELNQPQHF.

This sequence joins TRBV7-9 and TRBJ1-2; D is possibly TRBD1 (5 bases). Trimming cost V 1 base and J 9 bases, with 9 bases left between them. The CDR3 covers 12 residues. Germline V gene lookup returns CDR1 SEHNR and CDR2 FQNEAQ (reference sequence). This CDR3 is CASSLDQGRYTF. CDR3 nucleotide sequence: TGTGCCAGCAGCTTAGATCAGGGCCGCTACACCTTC.

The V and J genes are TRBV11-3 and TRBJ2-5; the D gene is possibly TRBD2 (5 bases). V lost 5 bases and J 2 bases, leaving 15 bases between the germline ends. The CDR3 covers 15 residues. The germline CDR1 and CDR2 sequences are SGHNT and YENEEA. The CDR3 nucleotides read TGTGCCAGCAGCCCAGGACTGGGAGTACAAGAGACCCAGTACTTC. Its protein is CASSPGLGVQETQYF. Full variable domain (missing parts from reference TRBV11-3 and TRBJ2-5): EAGVVQSPRYKIIEKKQPVAFWCNPISGHNTLYWYLQNLGQGPELLIRYENEEAVDDSQLPKDRFSAERLKGVDSTLKIQPAELGDSAVYLCASSPGLGVQETQYFGPGTRLLVL.

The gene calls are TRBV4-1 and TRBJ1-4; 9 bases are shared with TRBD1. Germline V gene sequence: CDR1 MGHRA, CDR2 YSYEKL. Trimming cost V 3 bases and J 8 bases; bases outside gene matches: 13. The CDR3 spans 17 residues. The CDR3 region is CASSQEGTGTGKEKLFF. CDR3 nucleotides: TGCGCCAGCAGCCAGGAGGGAACCGGGACAGGGAAGGAAAAACTGTTTTTT.

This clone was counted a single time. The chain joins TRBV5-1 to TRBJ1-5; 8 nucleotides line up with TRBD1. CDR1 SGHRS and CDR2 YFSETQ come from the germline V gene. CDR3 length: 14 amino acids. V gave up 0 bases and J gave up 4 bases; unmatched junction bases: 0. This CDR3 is CASSLDRGNQPQHF. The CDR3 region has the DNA TGCGCCAGCAGCTTGGACAGGGGGAATCAGCCCCAGCATTTT.

Here the CDR3 reads CASSQVTGGADGYTF. CDR3 sequence (DNA): TGCGCCAGCAGCCAAGTGACAGGGGGTGCGGATGGCTACACCTTC. The chain is built from TRBV4-3 and TRBJ1-2; 9 bases map to TRBD1. Germline V gene lookup returns CDR1 LGHNA and CDR2 YSLEER. V shed 1 base, J shed 6 bases, and the junction held 6 bases outside the gene matches. The CDR3 contains 15 residues.

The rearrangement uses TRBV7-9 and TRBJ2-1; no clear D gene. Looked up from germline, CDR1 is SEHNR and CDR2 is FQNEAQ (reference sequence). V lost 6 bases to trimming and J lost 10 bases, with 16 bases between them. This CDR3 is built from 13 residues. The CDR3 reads CASSNTVGQEQFF. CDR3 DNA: TGTGCCAGCAGTAACACGGTGGGCCAAGAGCAGTTCTTC.

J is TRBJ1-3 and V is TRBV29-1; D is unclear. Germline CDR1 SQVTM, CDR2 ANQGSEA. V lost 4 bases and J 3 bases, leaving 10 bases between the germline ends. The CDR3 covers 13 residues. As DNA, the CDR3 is TGCAGCGTTGCCAGGCAGAATGGAAACACCATATATTTT. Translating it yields CSVARQNGNTIYF.

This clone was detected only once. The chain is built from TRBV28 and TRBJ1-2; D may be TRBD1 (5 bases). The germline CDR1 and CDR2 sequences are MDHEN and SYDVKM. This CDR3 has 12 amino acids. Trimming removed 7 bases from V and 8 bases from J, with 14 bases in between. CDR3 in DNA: TGTGCCAGCAAAAGGGGTGTTGAGGGCTACACCTTC. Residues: CASKRGVEGYTF.

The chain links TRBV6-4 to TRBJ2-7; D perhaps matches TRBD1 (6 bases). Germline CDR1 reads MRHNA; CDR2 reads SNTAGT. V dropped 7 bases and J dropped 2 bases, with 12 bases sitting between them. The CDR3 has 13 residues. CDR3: CASTRTATYEQYV. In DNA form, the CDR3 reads TGTGCCAGCACTAGGACAGCGACCTACGAGCAGTACGTC.

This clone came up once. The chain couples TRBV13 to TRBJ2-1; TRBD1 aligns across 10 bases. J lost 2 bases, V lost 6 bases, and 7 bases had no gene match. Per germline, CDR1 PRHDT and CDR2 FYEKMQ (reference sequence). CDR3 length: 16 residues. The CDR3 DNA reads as TGTGCCAGCAGGCCGACCGGGACAGGGGCCTACAATGAGCAGTTCTTC. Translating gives CASRPTGTGAYNEQFF.

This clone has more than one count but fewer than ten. The CDR3 protein is CASRSTGVSQPYEQYV. Here the CDR3 DNA reads TGTGCCAGCAGGTCCACAGGGGTAAGCCAGCCCTACGAGCAGTACGTC. V gene TRBV28 combines with J gene TRBJ2-7; 7 bases fit TRBD1. The V segment lost 6 bases and the J segment 2 bases; nucleotides outside the gene matches: 13. Germline V gives CDR1 MDHEN, CDR2 SYDVKM. The CDR3 covers 16 residues.